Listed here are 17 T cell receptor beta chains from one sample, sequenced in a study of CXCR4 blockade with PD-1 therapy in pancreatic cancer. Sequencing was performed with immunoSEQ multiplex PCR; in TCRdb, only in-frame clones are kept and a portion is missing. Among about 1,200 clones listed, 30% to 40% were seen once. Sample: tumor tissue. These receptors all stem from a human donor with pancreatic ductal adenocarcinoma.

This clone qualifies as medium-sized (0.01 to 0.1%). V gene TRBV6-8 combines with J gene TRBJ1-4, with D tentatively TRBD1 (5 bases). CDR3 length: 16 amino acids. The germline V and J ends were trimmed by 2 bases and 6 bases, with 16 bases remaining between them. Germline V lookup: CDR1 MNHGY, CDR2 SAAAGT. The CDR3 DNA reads TGTGCCAGCAGTTACGGGCAGGGATACTTCGATGAAAAACTGTTTTTT. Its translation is CASSYGQGYFDEKLFF.

CDR3 nucleotide sequence: TGTGCCAGTAGTATATCCAGAAACACTGAAGCTTTCTTT. It is translated as CASSISRNTEAFF. The chain has TRBV19 and TRBJ1-1, with no clear D. This CDR3 comprises 13 residues. Germline values: CDR1 LNHDA, CDR2 SQIVND (reference sequence). V was cut by 2 bases and J by 2 bases, with 6 bases left in between.

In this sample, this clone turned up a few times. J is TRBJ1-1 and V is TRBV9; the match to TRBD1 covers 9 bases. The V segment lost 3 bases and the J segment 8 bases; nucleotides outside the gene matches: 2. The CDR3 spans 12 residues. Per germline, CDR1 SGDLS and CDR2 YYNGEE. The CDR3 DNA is TGTGCCAGCAGCGAGGACAGGGGAGAAGCTTTCTTT. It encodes CASSEDRGEAFF.

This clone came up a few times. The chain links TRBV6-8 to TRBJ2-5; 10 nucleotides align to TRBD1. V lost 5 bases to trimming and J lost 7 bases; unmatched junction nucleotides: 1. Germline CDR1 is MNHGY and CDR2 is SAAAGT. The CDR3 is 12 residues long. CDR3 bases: TGTGCCAGCAGTGACAGGGGGCGGACCCAGTACTTC. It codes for CASSDRGRTQYF.

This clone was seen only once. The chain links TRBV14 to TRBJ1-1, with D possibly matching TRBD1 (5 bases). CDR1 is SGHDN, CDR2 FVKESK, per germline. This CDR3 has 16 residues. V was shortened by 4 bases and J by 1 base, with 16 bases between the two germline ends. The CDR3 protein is CASSLYLGRRNTEAFF. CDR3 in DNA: TGTGCCAGCAGCCTATACCTGGGACGGAGGAACACTGAAGCTTTCTTT.

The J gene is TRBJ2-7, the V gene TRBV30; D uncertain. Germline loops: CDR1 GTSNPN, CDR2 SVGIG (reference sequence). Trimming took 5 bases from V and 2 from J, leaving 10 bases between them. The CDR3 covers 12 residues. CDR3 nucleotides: TGTGCCTGGGGTCAGACTCCCTACGAGCAGTACTTC. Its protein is CAWGQTPYEQYF. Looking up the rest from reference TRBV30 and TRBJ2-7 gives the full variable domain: SQTIHQWPATLVQPVGSPLSLECTVEGTSNPNLYWYRQAAGRGLQLLFYSVGIGQISSEVPQNLSASRPQDRQFILSSKKLLLSDSGFYLCAWGQTPYEQYFGPGTRLTVT.

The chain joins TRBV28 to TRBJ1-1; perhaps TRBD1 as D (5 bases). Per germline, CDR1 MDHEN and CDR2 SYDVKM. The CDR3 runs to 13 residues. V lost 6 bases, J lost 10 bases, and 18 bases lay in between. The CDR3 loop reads CASSGSNLRVAFF. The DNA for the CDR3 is TGTGCCAGCAGCGGGAGCAACCTCAGGGTAGCTTTCTTT.

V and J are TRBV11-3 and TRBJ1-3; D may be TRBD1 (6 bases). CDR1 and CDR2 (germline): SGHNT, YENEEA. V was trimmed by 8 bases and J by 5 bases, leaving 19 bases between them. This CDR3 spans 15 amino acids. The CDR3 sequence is CASAGGPYRRNTIYF. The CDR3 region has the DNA TGTGCCAGCGCTGGGGGGCCGTACCGACGAAACACCATATATTTT.

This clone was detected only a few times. CDR3 amino acids: CASRPGGHDYGYTF. The CDR3 region has the DNA TGTGCCAGCAGACCAGGGGGACACGACTATGGCTACACCTTC. The rearrangement joins TRBV28 to TRBJ1-2; 7 bases fit TRBD1. This CDR3 spans 14 amino acids. Germline values: CDR1 MDHEN, CDR2 SYDVKM. With 6 bases clipped from V and 3 bases from J, the junction kept 7 bases outside the gene matches.

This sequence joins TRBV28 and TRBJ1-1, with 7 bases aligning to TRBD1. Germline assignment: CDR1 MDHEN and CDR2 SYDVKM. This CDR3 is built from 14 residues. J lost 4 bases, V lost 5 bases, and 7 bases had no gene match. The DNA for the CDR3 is TGTGCCAGCAGTGACTCGACAGGGACCACTGAAGCTTTCTTT. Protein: CASSDSTGTTEAFF.

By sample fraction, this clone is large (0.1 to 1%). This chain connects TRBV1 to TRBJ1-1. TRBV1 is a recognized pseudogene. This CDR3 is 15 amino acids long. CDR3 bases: TGCGCCAGCAGCCAGGGAGCCTGGGGAGACACTGAAGCTTTCTTT. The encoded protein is CASSQGAWGDTEAFF.

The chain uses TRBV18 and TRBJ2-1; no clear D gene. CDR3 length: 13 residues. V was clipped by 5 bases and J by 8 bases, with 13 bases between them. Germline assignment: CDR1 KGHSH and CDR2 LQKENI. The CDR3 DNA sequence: TGTGCCAGCTCAGCTCAAAACGGCGATGAGCAGTTCTTC. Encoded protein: CASSAQNGDEQFF.

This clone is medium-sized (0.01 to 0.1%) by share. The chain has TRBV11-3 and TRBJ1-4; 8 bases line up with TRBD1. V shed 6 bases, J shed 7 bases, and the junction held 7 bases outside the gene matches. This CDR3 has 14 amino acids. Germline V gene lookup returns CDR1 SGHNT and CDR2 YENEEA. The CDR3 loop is CASSSGQGFEKLFF. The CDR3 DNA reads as TGTGCCAGCAGTTCCGGACAGGGTTTTGAAAAACTGTTTTTT.

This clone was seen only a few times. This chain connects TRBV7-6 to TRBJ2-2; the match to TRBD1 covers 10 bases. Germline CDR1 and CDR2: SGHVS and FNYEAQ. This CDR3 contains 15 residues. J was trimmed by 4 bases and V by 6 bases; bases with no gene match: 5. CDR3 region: CASRPGQGITGELFF. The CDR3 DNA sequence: TGTGCCAGCAGACCGGGACAGGGGATCACCGGGGAGCTGTTTTTT.

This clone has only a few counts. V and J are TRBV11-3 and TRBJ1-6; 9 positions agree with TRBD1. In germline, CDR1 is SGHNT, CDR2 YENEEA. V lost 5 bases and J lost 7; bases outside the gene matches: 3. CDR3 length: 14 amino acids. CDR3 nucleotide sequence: TGTGCCAGCAGCCACACAGGGGGCAATTCACCCCTCCACTTT. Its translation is CASSHTGGNSPLHF.

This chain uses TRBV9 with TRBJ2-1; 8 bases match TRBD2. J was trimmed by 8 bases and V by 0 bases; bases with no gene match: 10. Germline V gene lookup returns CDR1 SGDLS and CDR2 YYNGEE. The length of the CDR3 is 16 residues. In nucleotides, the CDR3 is TGTGCCAGCAGCGTAGATAGCGGGGTTGGTGGTTATGAGCAGTTCTTC. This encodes CASSVDSGVGGYEQFF.

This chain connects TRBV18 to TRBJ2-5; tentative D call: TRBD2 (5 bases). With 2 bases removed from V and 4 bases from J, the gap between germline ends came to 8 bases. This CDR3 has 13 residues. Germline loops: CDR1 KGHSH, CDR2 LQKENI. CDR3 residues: CASSPGGGETQYF. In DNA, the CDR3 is TGTGCCAGCTCACCAGGAGGCGGAGAGACCCAGTACTTC. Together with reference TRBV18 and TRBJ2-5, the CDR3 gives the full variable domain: NAGVMQNPRHLVRRRGQEARLRCSPMKGHSHVYWYRQLPEEGLKFMVYLQKENIIDESGMPKERFSAEFPKEGPSILRIQQVVRGDSAAYFCASSPGGGETQYFGPGTRLLVL.